A single TCR beta chain is shown here with its context. Per the study methods: Cell counts per sample came from amplifying reference gene primers. Clones were read by immunoSEQ multiplex PCR, and TCRdb kept only the in-frame ones, dropping some. The V and J calls and the clone size are those of that table, but D and trimming were determined from the DNA. This sample has fewer than 350,000 clones, with 65% to 90% found just once. V was clipped by 7 bases and J by 1 base, with 10 bases between them. The CDR3 runs to 13 residues. Germline V lookup: CDR1 MNHNY, CDR2 SVGAGI (reference sequence). The sample belongs to a study of blood T cell repertoires in COVID-19. Study-wide context: COVID-19 samples from acute and convalescent phases originated in the United States, Italy and Spain. T cells, B-cell-depleted T cells, or PBMCs provided the cDNA or gDNA that served as material.

The sample comprised peripheral blood. The chain joins TRBV6-6 to TRBJ1-1; perhaps TRBD1 as D (5 bases). The TCR was taken from a woman aged 60-75 years with active or convalescent COVID-19. Written as DNA, the CDR3 is TGTGCCAGCATAGACAGCTGGAACACTGAAGCTTTCTTT. Translating gives CASIDSWNTEAFF.